These T cell receptor beta chains were read from a single sample in a study of blood T cell repertoires in COVID-19. Only in-frame clones appear in the TCRdb table, and some are missing; sequencing was by immunoSEQ multiplex PCR. The sample lists about 200,000 clones, nearly 90% occurring once. Sequenced sample: PBMCs or T cells enriched from blood (not recorded which). Receptors were obtained from a woman in her 30s with acute COVID-19. The CDR3 runs from the conserved cysteine through the conserved F or W. A D gene is named only where the DNA matches it firmly. Expanded clones are given a class, and other clones once, few, many or no size at all.

>-|TRBV5-1|TRBJ1-1|-
CASSPYGEGTEAFF
TGCGCCAGCAGCCCCTATGGAGAGGGCACTGAAGCTTTCTTT
>-|TRBV10-1|TRBJ2-3|once
CASSDQEAGRTQYF
TGCGCCAGCAGTGACCAAGAAGCGGGCCGTACGCAGTATTTT
>-|TRBV4-1|TRBJ1-5|-
CASSQAAGAGQPQHF
TGCGCCAGCAGCCAAGCGGCCGGAGCCGGTCAGCCCCAGCATTTT
>TRBD2|TRBV6-2/TRBV6-3|TRBJ2-7|-
CASSFLSGTRSSYEQYF
TGTGCCAGCAGTTTCTTATCCGGGACTAGGTCCTCCTACGAGCAGTACTTC
>-|TRBV5-4|TRBJ1-2|-
CASSSNKNRIYGYTF
TGTGCCAGCAGCTCTAACAAAAACAGAATATATGGCTACACCTTC
>TRBD1|TRBV27|TRBJ1-1|once
CASRTRDSEHTEAFF
TGTGCCAGCAGGACTCGGGACAGCGAACACACTGAAGCTTTCTTT
>TRBD1|TRBV27|TRBJ1-5|-
CASSWDSVQPQHF
TGTGCCAGCAGTTGGGACAGCGTGCAGCCCCAGCATTTT
>TRBD2|TRBV16|TRBJ2-1|-
CASSLTSGGAFEQFF
TGTGCCAGCAGCCTAACTAGCGGGGGGGCCTTTGAGCAGTTCTTC
>TRBD1|TRBV5-1|TRBJ1-2|once
CASSVGQGNYGYTF
TGCGCCAGCAGCGTAGGACAGGGGAACTATGGCTACACCTTC
>-|TRBV18|TRBJ1-3|-
CASSPPSGTGNTIYF
TGTGCCAGCTCACCACCATCCGGGACTGGAAACACCATATATTTT
>-|TRBV7-8|TRBJ1-1|-
CASSSYEITEAFF
TGTGCCAGCAGCTCCTACGAGATCACTGAAGCTTTCTTT
>-|TRBV5-1|TRBJ2-2|-
CASSLVAANTGELFF
TGCGCCAGCAGCTTGGTCGCAGCGAACACCGGGGAGCTGTTTTTT
>TRBD1|TRBV28|TRBJ1-4|-
CASSFTGVNEKLFF
TGTGCCAGCAGTTTTACAGGGGTTAATGAAAAACTGTTTTTT
>-|TRBV30|TRBJ2-7|-
CAWSVSRDGEQYF
TGTGCCTGGAGTGTATCAAGAGATGGCGAGCAGTACTTC
>-|TRBV5-1|TRBJ1-1|-
CASSYRERNTEAFF
TGCGCCAGCAGCTACAGGGAACGGAACACTGAAGCTTTCTTT
>TRBD1|TRBV5-4|TRBJ1-1|few
CASSIRTGVNTEAFF
TGTGCCAGCAGCATAAGGACAGGGGTGAACACTGAAGCTTTCTTT
>TRBD1|TRBV6-5|TRBJ1-2|-
CASSYGLVTGGGGYTF
TGTGCCAGCAGTTACGGGTTGGTGACAGGGGGTGGTGGCTACACCTTC
>TRBD1|TRBV19|TRBJ2-4|-
CASSSGQGASKNIQYF
TGTGCCAGTAGTTCAGGACAGGGGGCGTCCAAAAACATTCAGTACTTC
>TRBD1|TRBV30|TRBJ1-1|-
CAWRAGGNTEAFF
TGTGCCTGGAGGGCAGGGGGAAACACTGAAGCTTTCTTT
>-|TRBV7-9|TRBJ2-1|-
CASSLGALPQFF
TGTGCCAGCAGCTTAGGAGCATTGCCTCAGTTCTTC
>-|TRBV6-1|TRBJ1-2|-
CASSDRRATNYGYTF
TGTGCCAGCAGTGATCGGAGGGCCACTAACTATGGCTACACCTTC
>TRBD1|TRBV6-2/TRBV6-3|TRBJ2-6|-
CASSRGQGASSGANVLTF
TGTGCCAGCAGTAGGGGACAGGGGGCCTCCTCTGGGGCCAACGTCCTGACTTTC
>-|TRBV10-3|TRBJ1-1|-
CAISVKGAEAFF
TGTGCCATCAGTGTAAAGGGGGCTGAAGCTTTCTTT
>-|TRBV27|TRBJ2-1|-
CASSPRTQSYNEQFF
TGTGCCAGCAGTCCCCGGACACAATCCTACAATGAGCAGTTCTTC
>TRBD1|TRBV7-9|TRBJ1-6|-
CASSTPRGTAFYNSPLHF
TGTGCCAGCAGCACCCCCAGGGGGACAGCCTTTTATAATTCACCCCTCCACTTT
>TRBD2|TRBV7-9|TRBJ2-1|few
CASSLGLAGVEQFF
TGTGCCAGCAGCTTAGGACTAGCGGGGGTAGAGCAGTTCTTC
>-|TRBV7-9|TRBJ1-2|-
CASSPGQSNYGYTF
TGTGCCAGCAGCCCAGGACAGTCTAACTATGGCTACACCTTC
>TRBD2|TRBV7-6|TRBJ2-2|-
CASNPGRGTGELFF
TGTGCCAGCAATCCCGGGAGGGGAACCGGGGAGCTGTTTTTT
>-|TRBV9|TRBJ1-2|-
CASSGVAGGGSPDGYTF
TGTGCCAGCAGCGGAGTTGCCGGGGGGGGAAGTCCGGATGGCTACACCTTC
>-|TRBV5-6|TRBJ1-2|-
CASSYRGTSAGYTF
TGTGCCAGCAGCTATAGAGGCACCTCGGCCGGCTACACCTTC
>TRBD1|TRBV29-1|TRBJ1-2|-
CSVGGQETYGYTF
TGCAGCGTTGGGGGACAGGAAACCTATGGCTACACCTTC
>-|TRBV28|TRBJ1-4|-
CASSLSGMANEKLFF
TGTGCCAGCAGTTTATCCGGTATGGCTAATGAAAAACTGTTTTTT
>-|TRBV5-1|TRBJ1-2|-
CASSLTTAANYGYTF
TGCGCCAGCAGCTTGACGACAGCAGCTAACTATGGCTACACCTTC
>-|TRBV5-4|TRBJ1-2|-
CASSSGVRYGYTF
TGTGCCAGCAGCTCGGGGGTCCGCTATGGCTACACCTTC
>-|TRBV15|TRBJ2-6|once
CATSRDGLSGANVLTF
TGTGCCACCAGCAGAGATGGGCTTTCTGGGGCCAACGTCCTGACTTTC
>TRBD1|TRBV10-1|TRBJ1-1|-
CASSEGQENTEAFF
TGCGCCAGCAGTGAAGGACAGGAGAACACTGAAGCTTTCTTT
>TRBD1|TRBV19|TRBJ2-7|-
CASSIPDRAYEQYF
TGTGCCAGTAGTATCCCGGACAGGGCTTACGAGCAGTACTTC
>TRBD1|TRBV29-1|TRBJ2-1|few
CSVETGTGSSYNEQFF
TGCAGCGTTGAGACAGGGACAGGTAGCTCCTACAATGAGCAGTTCTTC
>-|TRBV7-9|TRBJ2-5|-
CASSSSGVETQYF
TGTGCCAGCAGCTCCTCGGGGGTAGAGACCCAGTACTTC
>-|TRBV19|TRBJ2-4|-
CASSMGRRNIQYF
TGTGCCAGTAGTATGGGCAGAAGAAACATTCAGTACTTC
>TRBD1|TRBV30|TRBJ2-5|-
CAWSVRGRGLGTQYF
TGTGCCTGGAGTGTTCGGGGCAGGGGGCTTGGGACCCAGTACTTC
>TRBD1|TRBV4-3|TRBJ2-7|-
CASSQQAGTALYEQYF
TGCGCCAGCAGCCAACAGGCCGGGACAGCTCTTTACGAGCAGTACTTC
>-|TRBV3-1/TRBV3-2|TRBJ2-5|-
CASSQVRETQYF
TGTGCCAGCAGCCAAGTGAGAGAGACCCAGTACTTC